What follows are 2 T cell receptor beta chains derived from one specimen sequenced in a study of T-cell reconstitution after alpha-beta-depleted transplantation in children. Unique molecular identifiers tagged the TCRbeta library. One entry per CDR3 protein results from TCRdb running MiXCR on the PCR reads. The profile shows 350,000 to 400,000 distinct CDR3 sequences, roughly 21% of them singletons. The source was PBMCs from the stem cell graft donor, collected from the stem cell graft. These receptors were obtained from a human donor who donated a stem cell graft to a child with acute myeloid leukemia.

The rearrangement links TRBV20-1 to TRBJ2-7; D gene ambiguous. Trimming stripped 4 bases from V and 2 bases from J, with 15 bases between. The CDR3 extends over 14 amino acids. Germline lookup yields CDR1 DFQATT and CDR2 SNEGSKA (reference sequence). CDR3 in amino acids: CSATVPSSPYEQYF. DNA for the CDR3: TGCAGTGCTACCGTACCGAGCTCCCCCTACGAGCAGTACTTC.

As to this clonotype: Relative to the germline gene, one junction end is altered; a read error may explain this. V and J are TRBV12-3 or TRBV12-4 and TRBJ2-1; 11 bases are a match to TRBD2. This CDR3 contains 15 residues. CDR3 nucleotides: TGTGCCAGCAGAGGTAGCGGGAGGGCCACAGATGAGCGGTTCTTC. This gives the protein CASRGSGRATDERFF.